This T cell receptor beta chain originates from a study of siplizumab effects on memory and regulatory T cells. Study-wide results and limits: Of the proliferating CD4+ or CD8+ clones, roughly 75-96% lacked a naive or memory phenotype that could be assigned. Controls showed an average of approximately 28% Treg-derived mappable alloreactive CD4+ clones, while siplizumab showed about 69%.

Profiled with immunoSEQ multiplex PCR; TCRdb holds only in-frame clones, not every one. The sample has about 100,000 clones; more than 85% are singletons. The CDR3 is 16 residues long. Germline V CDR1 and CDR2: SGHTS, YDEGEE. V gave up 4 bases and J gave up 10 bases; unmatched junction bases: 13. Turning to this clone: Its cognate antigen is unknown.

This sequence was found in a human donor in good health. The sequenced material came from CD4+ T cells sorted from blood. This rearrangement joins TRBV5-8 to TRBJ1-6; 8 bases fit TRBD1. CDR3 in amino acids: CASSRGQGAQGSPLHF. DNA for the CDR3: TGTGCCAGCAGCCGTGGCCAGGGGGCGCAAGGGTCACCCCTCCACTTT.